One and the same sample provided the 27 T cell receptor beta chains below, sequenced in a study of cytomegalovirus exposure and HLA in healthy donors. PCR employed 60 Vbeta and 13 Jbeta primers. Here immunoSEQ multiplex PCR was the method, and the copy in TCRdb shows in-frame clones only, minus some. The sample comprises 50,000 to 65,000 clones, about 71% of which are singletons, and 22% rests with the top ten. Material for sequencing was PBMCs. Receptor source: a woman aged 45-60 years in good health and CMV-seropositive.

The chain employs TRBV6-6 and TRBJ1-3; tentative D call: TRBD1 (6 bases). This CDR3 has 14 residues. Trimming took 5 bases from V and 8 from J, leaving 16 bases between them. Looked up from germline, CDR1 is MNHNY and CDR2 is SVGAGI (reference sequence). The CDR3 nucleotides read TGTGCCAGCAGTCGGGGGGGCTTTCTGGACACCATATATTTT. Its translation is CASSRGGFLDTIYF.

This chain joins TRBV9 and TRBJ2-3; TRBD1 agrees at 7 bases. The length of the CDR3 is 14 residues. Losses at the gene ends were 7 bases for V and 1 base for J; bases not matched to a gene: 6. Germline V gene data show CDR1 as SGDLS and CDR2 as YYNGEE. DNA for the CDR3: TGTGCCAGCGCTAGACAGGGCGGCACAGATACGCAGTATTTT. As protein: CASARQGGTDTQYF. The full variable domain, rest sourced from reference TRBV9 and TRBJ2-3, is DSGVTQTPKHLITATGQRVTLRCSPRSGDLSVYWYQQSLDQGLQFLIQYYNGEERAKGNILERFSAQQFPDLHSELNLSSLELGDSALYFCASARQGGTDTQYFGPGTRLTVL.

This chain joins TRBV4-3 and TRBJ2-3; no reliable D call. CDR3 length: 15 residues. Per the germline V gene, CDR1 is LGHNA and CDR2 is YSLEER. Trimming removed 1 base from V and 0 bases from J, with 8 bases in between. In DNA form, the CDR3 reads TGCGCCAGCAGCCAAGCCCCCCTAAGCACAGATACGCAGTATTTT. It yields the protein CASSQAPLSTDTQYF.

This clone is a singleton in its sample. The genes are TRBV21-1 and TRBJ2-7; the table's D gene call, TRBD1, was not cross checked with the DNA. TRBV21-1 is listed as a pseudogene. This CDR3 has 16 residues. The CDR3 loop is CASSNCNRHFSYEQYF. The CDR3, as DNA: TGTGCCAGCAGCAATTGTAACCGACATTTTTCCTACGAGCAGTACTTC.

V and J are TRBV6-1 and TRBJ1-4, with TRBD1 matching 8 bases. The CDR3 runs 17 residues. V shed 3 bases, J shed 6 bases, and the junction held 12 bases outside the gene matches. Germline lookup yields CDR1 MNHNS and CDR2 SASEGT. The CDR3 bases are TGTGCCAGCAGTGAGGACAGGGTATCACCCCTGGATGAAAAACTGTTTTTT. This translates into CASSEDRVSPLDEKLFF.

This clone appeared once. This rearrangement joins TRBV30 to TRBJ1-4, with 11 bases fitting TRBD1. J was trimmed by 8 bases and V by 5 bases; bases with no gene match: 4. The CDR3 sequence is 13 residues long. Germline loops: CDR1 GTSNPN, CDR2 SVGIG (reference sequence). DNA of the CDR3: TGTGCCTGGGGGACAGGGGGGTACGAAAAACTGTTTTTT. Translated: CAWGTGGYEKLFF.

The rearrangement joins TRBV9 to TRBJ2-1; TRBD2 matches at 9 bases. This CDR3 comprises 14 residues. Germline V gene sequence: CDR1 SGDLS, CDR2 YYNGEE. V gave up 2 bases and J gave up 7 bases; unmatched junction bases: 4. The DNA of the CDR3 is TGTGCCAGCAGCGTTAGCGGGAGTGGGAATGAGCAGTTCTTC. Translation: CASSVSGSGNEQFF.

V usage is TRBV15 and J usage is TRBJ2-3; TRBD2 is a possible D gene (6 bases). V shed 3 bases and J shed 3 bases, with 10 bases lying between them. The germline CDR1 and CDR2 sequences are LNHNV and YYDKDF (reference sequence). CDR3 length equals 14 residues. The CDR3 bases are TGTGCCACCAGCAGTAGGAGGGGAACAGATACGCAGTATTTT. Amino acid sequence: CATSSRRGTDTQYF.

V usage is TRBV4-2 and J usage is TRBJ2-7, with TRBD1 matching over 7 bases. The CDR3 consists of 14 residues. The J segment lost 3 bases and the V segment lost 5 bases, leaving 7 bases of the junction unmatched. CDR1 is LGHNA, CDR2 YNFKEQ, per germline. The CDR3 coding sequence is TGTGCCAGCAGCTACGACCGGGACAGCTACGAGCAGTACTTC. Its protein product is CASSYDRDSYEQYF.

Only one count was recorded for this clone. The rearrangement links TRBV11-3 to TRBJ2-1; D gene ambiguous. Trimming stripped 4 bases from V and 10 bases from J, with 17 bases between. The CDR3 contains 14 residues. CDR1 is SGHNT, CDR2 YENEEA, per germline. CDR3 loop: CASSSRWLAEEQFF. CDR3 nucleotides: TGTGCCAGCAGCTCCCGCTGGCTGGCTGAAGAGCAGTTCTTC.

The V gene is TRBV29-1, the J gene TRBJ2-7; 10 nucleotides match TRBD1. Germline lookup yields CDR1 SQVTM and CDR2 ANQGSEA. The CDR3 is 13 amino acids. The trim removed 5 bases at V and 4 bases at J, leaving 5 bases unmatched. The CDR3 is CSVKTGGSYEQYF. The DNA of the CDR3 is TGCAGCGTTAAGACAGGGGGCTCTTACGAGCAGTACTTC.

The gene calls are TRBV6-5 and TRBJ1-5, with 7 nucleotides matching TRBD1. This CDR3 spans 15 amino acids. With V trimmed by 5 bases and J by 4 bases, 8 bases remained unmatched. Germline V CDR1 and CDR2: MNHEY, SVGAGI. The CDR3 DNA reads TGTGCCAGCAGTGTCCAAAAGGGGGCTAATCAGCCCCAGCATTTT. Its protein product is CASSVQKGANQPQHF.

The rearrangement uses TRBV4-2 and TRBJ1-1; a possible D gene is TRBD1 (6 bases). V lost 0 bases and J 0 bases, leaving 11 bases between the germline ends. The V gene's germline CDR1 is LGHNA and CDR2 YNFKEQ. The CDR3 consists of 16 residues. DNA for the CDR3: TGTGCCAGCAGCCAAGATAATGGGGGCATGAACACTGAAGCTTTCTTT. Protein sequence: CASSQDNGGMNTEAFF.

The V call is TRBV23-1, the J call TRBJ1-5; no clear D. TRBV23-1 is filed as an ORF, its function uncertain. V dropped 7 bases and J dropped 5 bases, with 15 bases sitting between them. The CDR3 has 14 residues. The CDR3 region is CASNPAPPYQPQHF. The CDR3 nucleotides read TGCGCCAGCAACCCCGCGCCGCCCTATCAGCCCCAGCATTTT.

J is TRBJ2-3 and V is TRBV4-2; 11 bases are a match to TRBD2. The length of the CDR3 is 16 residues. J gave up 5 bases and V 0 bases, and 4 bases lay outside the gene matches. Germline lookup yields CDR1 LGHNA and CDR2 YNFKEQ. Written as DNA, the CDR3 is TGTGCCAGCAGCCAAGATTTAGCGGGGGGGGGAGATACGCAGTATTTT. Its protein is CASSQDLAGGGDTQYF.

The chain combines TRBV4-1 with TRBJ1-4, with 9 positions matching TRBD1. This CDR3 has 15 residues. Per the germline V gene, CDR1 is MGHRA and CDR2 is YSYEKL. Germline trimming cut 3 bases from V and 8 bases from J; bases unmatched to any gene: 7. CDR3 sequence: CASSQPQGAREKLFF. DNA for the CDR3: TGCGCCAGCAGCCAGCCACAGGGGGCGAGGGAAAAACTGTTTTTT.

The CDR3 nucleotides read TGTGCCAGCAGCTTAGGGACAGGGTACCGCACAGATACGCAGTATTTT. The encoded protein is CASSLGTGYRTDTQYF. This chain joins TRBV5-6 and TRBJ2-3, with 9 bases identical to TRBD1. Trimming took 2 bases from V and 1 from J; bases not matched to a gene: 5. In germline, CDR1 is SGHDT, CDR2 YYEEEE. The CDR3 is 16 amino acids. Complete variable domain (other parts from reference TRBV5-6 and TRBJ2-3): DAGVTQSPTHLIKTRGQQVTLRCSPKSGHDTVSWYQQALGQGPQFIFQYYEEEERQRGNFPDRFSGHQFPNYSSELNVNALLLGDSALYLCASSLGTGYRTDTQYFGPGTRLTVL.

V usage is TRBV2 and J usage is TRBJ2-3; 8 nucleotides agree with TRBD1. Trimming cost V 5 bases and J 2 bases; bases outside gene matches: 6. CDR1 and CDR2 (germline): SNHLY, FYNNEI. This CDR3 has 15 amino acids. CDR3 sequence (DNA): TGTGCCAGCAGTATCGGGACAGGCAACACAGATACGCAGTATTTT. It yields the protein CASSIGTGNTDTQYF.

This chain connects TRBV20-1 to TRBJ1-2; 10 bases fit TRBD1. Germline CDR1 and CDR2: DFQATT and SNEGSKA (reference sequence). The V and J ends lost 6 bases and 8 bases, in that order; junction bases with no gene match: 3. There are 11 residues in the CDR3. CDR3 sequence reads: CSADRGQGYTF. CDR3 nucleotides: TGCAGTGCCGACAGGGGGCAAGGCTACACCTTC.

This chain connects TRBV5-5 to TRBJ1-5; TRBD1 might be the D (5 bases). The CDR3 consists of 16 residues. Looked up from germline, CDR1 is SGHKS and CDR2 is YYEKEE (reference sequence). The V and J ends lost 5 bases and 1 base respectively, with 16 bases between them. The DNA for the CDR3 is TGTGCCAGCAGTAATAAAGGGGCTACGAGCAATCAGCCCCAGCATTTT. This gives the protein CASSNKGATSNQPQHF.

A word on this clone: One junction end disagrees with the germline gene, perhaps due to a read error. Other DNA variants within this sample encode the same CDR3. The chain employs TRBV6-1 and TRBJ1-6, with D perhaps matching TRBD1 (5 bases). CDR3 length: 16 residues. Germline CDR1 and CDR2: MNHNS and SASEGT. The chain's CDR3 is CASSEAIGTTYSPLHF. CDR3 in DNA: TGTGCCAGCAGTGAAGCGATCGGGACTACCTATTCCCCCCTCCACTTT.

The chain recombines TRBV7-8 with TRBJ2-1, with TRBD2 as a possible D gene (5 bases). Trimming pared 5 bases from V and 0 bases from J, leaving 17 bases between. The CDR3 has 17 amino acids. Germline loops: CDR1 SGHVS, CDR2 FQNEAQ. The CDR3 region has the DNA TGTGCCAGCAGCCTAAGAGGACGGGGTAGCTCCTACAATGAGCAGTTCTTC. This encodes CASSLRGRGSSYNEQFF.

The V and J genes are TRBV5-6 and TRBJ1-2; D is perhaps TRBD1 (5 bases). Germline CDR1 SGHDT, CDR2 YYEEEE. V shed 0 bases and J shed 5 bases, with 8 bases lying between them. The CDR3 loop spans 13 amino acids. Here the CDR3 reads CASSLGGGYGYTF. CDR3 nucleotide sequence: TGTGCCAGCAGCTTGGGGGGGGGATATGGCTACACCTTC.

This CDR3 reads CASSGGYYEQYF. The CDR3 bases are TGTGCCAGCAGTGGCGGGTACTACGAGCAGTACTTC. The chain links TRBV28 to TRBJ2-7; perhaps TRBD2 as D (5 bases). Germline loops: CDR1 MDHEN, CDR2 SYDVKM. The CDR3 is 12 residues long. The germline V and J ends were trimmed by 5 bases and 3 bases, with 8 bases remaining between them. The full variable domain, completed using reference TRBV28 and TRBJ2-7, is DVKVTQSSRYLVKRTGEKVFLECVQDMDHENMFWYRQDPGLGLRLIYFSYDVKMKEKGDIPEGYSVSREKKERFSLILESASTNQTSMYLCASSGGYYEQYFGPGTRLTVT.

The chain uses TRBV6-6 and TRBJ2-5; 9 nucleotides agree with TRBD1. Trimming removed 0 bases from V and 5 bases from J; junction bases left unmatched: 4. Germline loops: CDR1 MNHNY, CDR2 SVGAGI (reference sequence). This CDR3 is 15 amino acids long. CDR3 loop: CASSYSRDRVETQYF. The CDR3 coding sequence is TGTGCCAGCAGTTACTCCCGGGACAGGGTTGAGACCCAGTACTTC.

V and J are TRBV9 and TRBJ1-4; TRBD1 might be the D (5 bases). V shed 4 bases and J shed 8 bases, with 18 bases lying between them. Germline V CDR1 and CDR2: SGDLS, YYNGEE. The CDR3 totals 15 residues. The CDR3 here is CASSTGGLIGEKLFF. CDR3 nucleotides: TGTGCCAGCAGCACGGGGGGGTTAATAGGCGAAAAACTGTTTTTT. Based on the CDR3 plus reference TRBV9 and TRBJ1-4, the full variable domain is DSGVTQTPKHLITATGQRVTLRCSPRSGDLSVYWYQQSLDQGLQFLIQYYNGEERAKGNILERFSAQQFPDLHSELNLSSLELGDSALYFCASSTGGLIGEKLFFGSGTQLSVL.

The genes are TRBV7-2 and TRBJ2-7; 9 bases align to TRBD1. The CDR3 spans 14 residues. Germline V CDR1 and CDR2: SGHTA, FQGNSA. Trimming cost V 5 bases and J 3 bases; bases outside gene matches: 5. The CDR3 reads CASSRTGVGYEQYF. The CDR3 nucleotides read TGTGCCAGCAGCCGGACAGGGGTGGGCTACGAGCAGTACTTC.